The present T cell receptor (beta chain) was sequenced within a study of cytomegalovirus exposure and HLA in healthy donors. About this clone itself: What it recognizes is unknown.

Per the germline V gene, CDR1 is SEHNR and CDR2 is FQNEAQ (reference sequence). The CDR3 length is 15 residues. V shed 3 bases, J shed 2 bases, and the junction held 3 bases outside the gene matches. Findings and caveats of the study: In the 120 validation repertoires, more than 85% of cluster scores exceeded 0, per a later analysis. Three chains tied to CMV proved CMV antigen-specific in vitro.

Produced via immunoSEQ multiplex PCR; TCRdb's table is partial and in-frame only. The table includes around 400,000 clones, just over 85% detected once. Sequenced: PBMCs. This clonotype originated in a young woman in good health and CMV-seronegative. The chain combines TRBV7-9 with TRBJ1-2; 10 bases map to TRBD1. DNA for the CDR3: TGTGCCAGCAGCTTTGGGACAGGGGACAACTATGGCTACACCTTC. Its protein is CASSFGTGDNYGYTF. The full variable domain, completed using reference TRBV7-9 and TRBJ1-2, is DTGVSQNPRHKITKRGQNVTFRCDPISEHNRLYWYRQTLGQGPEFLTYFQNEAQLEKSRLLSDRFSAERPKGSFSTLEIQRTEQGDSAMYLCASSFGTGDNYGYTFGSGTRLTVV.